This TCR beta chain was documented in a study of blood T cell repertoires in COVID-19. Germline CDR1 and CDR2: SGHRS and YFSETQ. CDR3 length: 14 amino acids. V was clipped by 4 bases and J by 4 bases; unmatched bases: 5. As handled by the study authors: Nucleated cell number was recorded as an estimate derived from reference gene primer amplification. Some clones are missing from TCRdb's copy, which holds only in-frame ones; the method was immunoSEQ multiplex PCR. For V, J and clone size, that table is used; D and trimming come from the DNA. Of 150,000 to 200,000 clones listed, around 81% are singletons.

The sample comprised peripheral blood. The chain has TRBV5-1 and TRBJ1-3; 7 bases fit TRBD1. This clonotype was sampled from a man in his 60s with active or convalescent COVID-19. For the CDR3, the DNA is TGCGCCAGCAGCCTGGGACAGCAAGGAAACACCATATATTTT. Amino acids: CASSLGQQGNTIYF.